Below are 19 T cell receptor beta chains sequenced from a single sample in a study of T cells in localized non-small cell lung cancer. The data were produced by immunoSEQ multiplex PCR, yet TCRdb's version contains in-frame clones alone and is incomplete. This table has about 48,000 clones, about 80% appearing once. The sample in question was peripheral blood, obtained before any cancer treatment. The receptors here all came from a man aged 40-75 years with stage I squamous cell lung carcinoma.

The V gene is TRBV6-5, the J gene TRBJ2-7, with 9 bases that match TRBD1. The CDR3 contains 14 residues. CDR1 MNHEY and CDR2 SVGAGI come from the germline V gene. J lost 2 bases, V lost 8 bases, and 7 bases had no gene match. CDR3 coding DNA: TGTGCCAGCGGGGGGGACAGGGACGCCTACGAGCAGTACTTC. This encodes CASGGDRDAYEQYF.

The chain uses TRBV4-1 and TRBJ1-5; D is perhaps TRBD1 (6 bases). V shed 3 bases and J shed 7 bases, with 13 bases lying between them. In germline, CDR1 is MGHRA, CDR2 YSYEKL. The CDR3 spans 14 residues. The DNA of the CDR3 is TGCGCCAGCAGCCAGCTAGGGGGAAGGCAGCCCCAGCATTTT. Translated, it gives CASSQLGGRQPQHF.

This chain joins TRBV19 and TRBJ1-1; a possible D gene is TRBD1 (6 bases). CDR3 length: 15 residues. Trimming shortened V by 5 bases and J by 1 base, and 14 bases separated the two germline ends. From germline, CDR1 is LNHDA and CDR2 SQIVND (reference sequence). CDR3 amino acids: CASSSSGGQNTEAFF. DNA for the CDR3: TGTGCCAGTAGTTCCTCTGGGGGACAGAACACTGAAGCTTTCTTT.

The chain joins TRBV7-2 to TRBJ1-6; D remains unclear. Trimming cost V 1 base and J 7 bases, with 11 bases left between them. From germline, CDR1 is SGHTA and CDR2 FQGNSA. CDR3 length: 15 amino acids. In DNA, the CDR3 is TGTGCCAGCAGCTTAGATACACGCAGAAATTCACCCCTCCACTTT. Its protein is CASSLDTRRNSPLHF.

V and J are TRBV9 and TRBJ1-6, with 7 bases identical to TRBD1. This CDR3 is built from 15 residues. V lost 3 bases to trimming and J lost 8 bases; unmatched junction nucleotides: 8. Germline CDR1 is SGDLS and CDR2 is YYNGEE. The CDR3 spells CASSEGGQPHSPLHF. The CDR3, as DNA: TGTGCCAGCAGCGAGGGGGGACAGCCTCATTCACCCCTCCACTTT.

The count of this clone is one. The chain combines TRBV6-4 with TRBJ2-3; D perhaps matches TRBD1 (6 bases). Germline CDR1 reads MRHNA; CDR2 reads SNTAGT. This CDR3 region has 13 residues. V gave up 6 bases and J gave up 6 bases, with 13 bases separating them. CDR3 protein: CASRRDIMDTQYF. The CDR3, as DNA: TGTGCCAGCAGAAGGGACATCATGGATACGCAGTATTTT.

In DNA form, the CDR3 reads TGTGCCAGCAGTTTAGGGCAGGGTATGAGTTCACCCCTCCACTTT. It encodes CASSLGQGMSSPLHF. V gene TRBV27 combines with J gene TRBJ1-6, with D perhaps TRBD1 (5 bases). Germline CDR1 is MNHEY and CDR2 is SMNVEV (reference sequence). This CDR3 spans 15 amino acids. Trimming stripped 2 bases from V and 9 bases from J, with 14 bases between.

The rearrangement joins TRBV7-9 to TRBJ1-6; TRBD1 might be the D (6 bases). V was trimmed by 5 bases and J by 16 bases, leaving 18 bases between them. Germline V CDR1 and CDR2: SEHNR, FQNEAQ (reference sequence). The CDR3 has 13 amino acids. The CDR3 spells CASSSGTPMVLHF. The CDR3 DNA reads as TGTGCCAGCAGCAGCGGGACACCGATGGTACTCCACTTT.

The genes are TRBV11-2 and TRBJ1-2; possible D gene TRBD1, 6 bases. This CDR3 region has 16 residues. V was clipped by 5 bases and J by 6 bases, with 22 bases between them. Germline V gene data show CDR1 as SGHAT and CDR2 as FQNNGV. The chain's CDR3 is CASSRDTSTRSNGYTF. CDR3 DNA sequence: TGTGCCAGCAGCCGGGACACGTCAACGCGGTCCAATGGCTACACCTTC.

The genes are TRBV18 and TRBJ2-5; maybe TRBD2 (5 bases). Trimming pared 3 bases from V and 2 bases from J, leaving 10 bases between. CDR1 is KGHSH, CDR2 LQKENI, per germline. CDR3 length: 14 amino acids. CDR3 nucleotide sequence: TGTGCCAGCTCACCGCCTAGCCCGCAAGAGACCCAGTACTTC. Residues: CASSPPSPQETQYF.

The CDR3 region has the DNA TGTGCCAGCAGCTTAGTCCCGGGGTGGAACGAGCAGTACTTC. Its translation: CASSLVPGWNEQYF. The rearrangement uses TRBV7-8 and TRBJ2-7; tentative D call: TRBD2 (5 bases). V was trimmed by 1 base and J by 5 bases, leaving 12 bases between them. The CDR3 extends over 14 amino acids. Per the germline V gene, CDR1 is SGHVS and CDR2 is FQNEAQ.

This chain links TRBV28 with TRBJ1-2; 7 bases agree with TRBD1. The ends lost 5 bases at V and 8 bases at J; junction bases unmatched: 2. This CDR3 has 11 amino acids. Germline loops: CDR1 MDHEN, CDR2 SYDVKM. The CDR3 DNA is TGTGCCAGCAGTGACAGGGTAGGCTACACCTTC. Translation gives CASSDRVGYTF.

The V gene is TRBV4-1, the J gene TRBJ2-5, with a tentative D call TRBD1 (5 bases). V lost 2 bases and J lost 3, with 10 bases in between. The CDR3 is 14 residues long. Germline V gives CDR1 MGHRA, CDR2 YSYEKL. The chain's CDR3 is CASSQWAGKETQYF. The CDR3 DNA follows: TGCGCCAGCAGCCAATGGGCAGGGAAAGAGACCCAGTACTTC.

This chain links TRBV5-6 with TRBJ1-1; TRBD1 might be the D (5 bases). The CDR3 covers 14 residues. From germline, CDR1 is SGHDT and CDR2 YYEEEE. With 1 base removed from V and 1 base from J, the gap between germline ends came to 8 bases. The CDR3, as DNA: TGTGCCAGCAGCTTGTACAGGACGAACACTGAAGCTTTCTTT. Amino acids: CASSLYRTNTEAFF.

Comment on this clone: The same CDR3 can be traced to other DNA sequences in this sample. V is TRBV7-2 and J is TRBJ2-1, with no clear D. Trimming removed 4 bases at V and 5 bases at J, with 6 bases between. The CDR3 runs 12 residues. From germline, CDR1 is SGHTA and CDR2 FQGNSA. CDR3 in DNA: TGTGCCAGCAGCTCCTTTAACAATGAGCAGTTCTTC. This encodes CASSSFNNEQFF.

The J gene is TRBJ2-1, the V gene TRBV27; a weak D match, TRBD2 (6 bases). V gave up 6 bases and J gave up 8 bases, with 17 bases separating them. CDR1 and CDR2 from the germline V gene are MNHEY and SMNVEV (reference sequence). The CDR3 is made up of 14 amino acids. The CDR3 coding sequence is TGTGCCAGCAGCTGGAGGGCCTATTATGATGAGCAGTTCTTC. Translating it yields CASSWRAYYDEQFF.

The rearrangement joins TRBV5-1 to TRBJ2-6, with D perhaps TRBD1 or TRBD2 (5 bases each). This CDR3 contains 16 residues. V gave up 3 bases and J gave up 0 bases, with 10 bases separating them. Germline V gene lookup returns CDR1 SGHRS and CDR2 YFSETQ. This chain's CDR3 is CASSWDAASGANVLTF. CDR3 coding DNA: TGCGCCAGCAGCTGGGACGCCGCCTCTGGGGCCAACGTCCTGACTTTC.

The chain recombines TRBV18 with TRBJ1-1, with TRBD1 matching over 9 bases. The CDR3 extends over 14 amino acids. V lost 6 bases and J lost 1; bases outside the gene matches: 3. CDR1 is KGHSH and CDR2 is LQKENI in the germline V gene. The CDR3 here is CASSQTGGNTEAFF. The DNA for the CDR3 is TGTGCCAGCTCGCAGACAGGGGGGAACACTGAAGCTTTCTTT.

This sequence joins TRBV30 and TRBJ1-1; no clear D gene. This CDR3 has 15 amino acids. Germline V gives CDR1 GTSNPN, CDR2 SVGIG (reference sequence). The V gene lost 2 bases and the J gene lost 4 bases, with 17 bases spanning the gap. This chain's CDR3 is CAWSHPRGGPTEAFF. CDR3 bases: TGTGCCTGGAGTCATCCCCGGGGAGGGCCCACTGAAGCTTTCTTT.